What follows are 14 T cell receptor beta chains derived from one specimen sequenced in a study of shared clonotypes between healthy human individuals (dated by TCRdb to 2020 to 2021). The library relied on the immunoSEQ multiplex PCR assay. TCRdb holds this immuneACCESS table with in-frame rearrangements only. Some clones are missing; in checked studies, unresolved V genes explain under half, and the rest has no known cause. The sample table contains more than 550,000 clones; only one count was recorded for around 77% of them. About 1.8% of the sample is taken by the ten largest. Source material: memory CD4+ T cells sorted from blood. The intended sense of this specimen's cell subset or site label: CD45RA-negative fraction. The source of these receptors is a woman aged 25 to 39 in good health.

This clone turned up a few times. This specimen includes other DNA sequences encoding the same CDR3. The rearrangement uses TRBV5-1 and TRBJ2-1; tentative D call: TRBD2 (5 bases). CDR1 and CDR2 from the germline V gene are SGHRS and YFSETQ. V shed 0 bases and J shed 0 bases, with 7 bases lying between them. CDR3 length: 15 amino acids. The CDR3 region is CASSLASGSYNEQFF. In nucleotides, the CDR3 is TGCGCCAGCAGCTTGGCCAGCGGCTCCTACAATGAGCAGTTCTTC.

This chain uses TRBV10-2 with TRBJ2-1; 8 nucleotides line up with TRBD2. Unmatched junction bases numbered 6, after V lost 5 bases and J lost 6 bases. The CDR3 spans 14 residues. Germline values: CDR1 WSHSY, CDR2 SAAADI. DNA of the CDR3: TGCGCCAGCAGTAGGTCGGGAGGGCCCAATGAGCAGTTCTTC. It codes for CASSRSGGPNEQFF.

This clone was detected once. The chain uses TRBV6-6 and TRBJ2-7, with D possibly TRBD1 on 5 matching bases. This CDR3 has 14 residues. CDR1 and CDR2 from the germline V gene are MNHNY and SVGAGI (reference sequence). V lost 7 bases and J lost 0, with 13 bases in between. This CDR3 reads CASTQRQSSYEQYF. The CDR3 nucleotides read TGTGCCAGCACTCAGAGACAGAGCTCCTACGAGCAGTACTTC.

A few counts support this clone. The genes are TRBV7-8 and TRBJ1-2; D unresolved. V was pared by 1 base and J by 4 bases, with 7 bases between. This CDR3 is built from 13 residues. Germline assignment: CDR1 SGHVS and CDR2 FQNEAQ. CDR3: CASSLEYAYGYTF. DNA for the CDR3: TGTGCCAGCAGCTTAGAGTATGCCTATGGCTACACCTTC.

V usage is TRBV19 and J usage is TRBJ2-1, with 9 bases lining up with TRBD2. From germline, CDR1 is LNHDA and CDR2 SQIVND (reference sequence). The J segment lost 6 bases and the V segment lost 3 bases, leaving 6 bases of the junction unmatched. The CDR3 sequence is 15 residues long. The chain's CDR3 is CASSIALAGRNEQFF. CDR3 in DNA: TGTGCCAGTAGTATCGCGCTAGCGGGACGCAATGAGCAGTTCTTC.

This chain connects TRBV7-9 to TRBJ2-5, with 7 bases aligning to TRBD2. CDR1 is SEHNR and CDR2 is FQNEAQ in the germline V gene (reference sequence). Trimming took 3 bases from V and 5 from J; bases not matched to a gene: 6. The CDR3 has 14 residues. CDR3 in DNA: TGTGCCAGCAGCTTCGCGGGAGTTCTGGAGACCCAGTACTTC. Protein sequence: CASSFAGVLETQYF.

This chain joins TRBV5-4 and TRBJ1-2, with D tentatively TRBD1 (5 bases). Germline CDR1 is SGHNT and CDR2 is YYREEE (reference sequence). The CDR3 consists of 16 residues. The ends were cut back, 2 bases at V and 0 bases at J, with 14 bases in the middle. CDR3 in amino acids: CASSFDPGGANYGYTF. In DNA, the CDR3 is TGTGCCAGCAGCTTTGATCCGGGGGGAGCTAACTATGGCTACACCTTC.

Regarding this clone: Distinct nucleotide sequences in the sample also encode this CDR3. V is TRBV19 and J is TRBJ1-5; 8 bases fit TRBD1. The V and J ends lost 5 bases and 4 bases, in that order; junction bases with no gene match: 4. The germline CDR1 and CDR2 sequences are LNHDA and SQIVND (reference sequence). This CDR3 is built from 14 residues. CDR3 sequence reads: CASSGTGGNQPQHF. In nucleotides, the CDR3 is TGTGCCAGTAGTGGGACAGGTGGGAATCAGCCCCAGCATTTT.

The chain employs TRBV7-9 and TRBJ2-3; a weak D match, TRBD1 (6 bases). Deletions cut 4 bases from V and 7 bases from J, with 12 bases between. This CDR3 spans 13 amino acids. Per germline, CDR1 SEHNR and CDR2 FQNEAQ (reference sequence). This chain's CDR3 is CASSYGQPNTQYF. CDR3 coding DNA: TGTGCCAGCAGCTATGGACAGCCGAATACGCAGTATTTT.

This rearrangement joins TRBV12-5 to TRBJ2-7, with TRBD2 matching over 13 bases. Germline V gene lookup returns CDR1 LGHNT and CDR2 FRNRAP. V trimming: 5 bases; J trimming: 5 bases; junction bases outside the gene matches: 9. The CDR3 consists of 16 residues. The CDR3 region has the DNA TGTGCTAGTGGTGCGTCGAGGACTAGCGGGAGAAACGAGCAGTACTTC. This translates into CASGASRTSGRNEQYF.

J is TRBJ2-1 and V is TRBV28; 7 bases align to TRBD2. The germline gives CDR1 MDHEN, CDR2 SYDVKM. This CDR3 comprises 15 residues. V dropped 3 bases and J dropped 0; count of bases not matched to a gene: 2. The CDR3 DNA follows: TGTGCCAGCAGTTTGGGCGGGGGCTCCTACAATGAGCAGTTCTTC. It yields the protein CASSLGGGSYNEQFF.

This chain connects TRBV7-9 to TRBJ2-7; D possibly corresponds to TRBD2 (6 bases). The CDR3 extends over 15 amino acids. Germline CDR1 is SEHNR and CDR2 is FQNEAQ (reference sequence). V was trimmed by 7 bases and J by 0 bases, leaving 16 bases between them. The CDR3 here is CASMRGGSGSYEQYF. The CDR3 coding sequence is TGTGCCAGCATGCGTGGAGGTAGCGGCTCCTACGAGCAGTACTTC. The whole variable domain, remainder taken from reference TRBV7-9 and TRBJ2-7, is DTGVSQNPRHKITKRGQNVTFRCDPISEHNRLYWYRQTLGQGPEFLTYFQNEAQLEKSRLLSDRFSAERPKGSFSTLEIQRTEQGDSAMYLCASMRGGSGSYEQYFGPGTRLTVT.

The genes are TRBV7-2 and TRBJ2-5, with a tentative D call TRBD2 (6 bases). Per the germline V gene, CDR1 is SGHTA and CDR2 is FQGNSA. The CDR3 loop spans 15 amino acids. V lost 4 bases and J lost 6, with 18 bases in between. The CDR3 nucleotides read TGTGCCAGCAGCTCGGAGGGTATAAGGACGCAGACCCAGTACTTC. It encodes CASSSEGIRTQTQYF. Looking up the rest from reference TRBV7-2 and TRBJ2-5 gives the full variable domain: GAGVSQSPSNKVTEKGKDVELRCDPISGHTALYWYRQSLGQGLEFLIYFQGNSAPDKSGLPSDRFSAERTGGSVSTLTIQRTQQEDSAVYLCASSSEGIRTQTQYFGPGTRLLVL.

This sequence joins TRBV18 and TRBJ2-7; 7 bases match TRBD2. Per germline, CDR1 KGHSH and CDR2 LQKENI. This CDR3 comprises 14 residues. J was trimmed by 4 bases and V by 1 base; bases with no gene match: 4. CDR3 nucleotide sequence: TGTGCCAGCTCACCACGGCAGCGGGATTACGAGCAGTACTTC. It yields the protein CASSPRQRDYEQYF.